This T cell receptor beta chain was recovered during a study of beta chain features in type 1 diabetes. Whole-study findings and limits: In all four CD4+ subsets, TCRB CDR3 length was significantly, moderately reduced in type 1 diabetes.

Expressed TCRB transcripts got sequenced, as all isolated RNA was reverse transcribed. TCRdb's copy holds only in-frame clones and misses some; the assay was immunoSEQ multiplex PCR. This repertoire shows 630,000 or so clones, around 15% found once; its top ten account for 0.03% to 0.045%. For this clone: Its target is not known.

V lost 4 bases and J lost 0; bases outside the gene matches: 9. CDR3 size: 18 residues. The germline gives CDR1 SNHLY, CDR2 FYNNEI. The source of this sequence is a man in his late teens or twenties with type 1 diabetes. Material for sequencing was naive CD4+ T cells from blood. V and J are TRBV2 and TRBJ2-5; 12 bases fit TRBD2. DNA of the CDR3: TGTGCCAGCAGTGTCCCGACTAGCGGGGGCCGGTACCAAGAGACCCAGTACTTC. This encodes CASSVPTSGGRYQETQYF. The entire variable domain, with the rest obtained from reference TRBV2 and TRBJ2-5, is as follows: EPEVTQTPSHQVTQMGQEVILRCVPISNHLYFYWYRQILGQKVEFLVSFYNNEISEKSEIFDDQFSVERPDGSNFTLKIRSTKLEDSAMYFCASSVPTSGGRYQETQYFGPGTRLLVL.